These 17 T cell receptor beta chains were sequenced from one sample in a study of blood T cell repertoires in COVID-19. Assay: immunoSEQ multiplex PCR; the TCRdb copy retains only in-frame clones and omits some. This sample yields a few hundred thousand clones, of which 84% are seen a single time; just under 20% belongs to the top ten. Material for sequencing was peripheral blood. The source is a man in his thirties or forties with active or convalescent COVID-19.

The sample holds a few counts of this clone. This chain connects TRBV19 to TRBJ1-5, with unresolved D. The V end was cut by 2 bases, the J end by 0 bases, with 8 bases between. The CDR3 extends over 15 amino acids. Germline V CDR1 and CDR2: LNHDA, SQIVND (reference sequence). CDR3 nucleotides: TGTGCCAGTAGTATAACCGGGAGTAGCAATCAGCCCCAGCATTTT. This encodes CASSITGSSNQPQHF.

The sample holds a few counts of this clone. The chain has TRBV9 and TRBJ2-1, with 10 positions matching TRBD2. The CDR3 extends over 15 amino acids. V was pared by 2 bases and J by 7 bases, with 6 bases of the junction left unmatched. CDR1 SGDLS and CDR2 YYNGEE come from the germline V gene. The CDR3 reads CASSVLAGAENEQFF. The CDR3 region has the DNA TGTGCCAGCAGCGTGCTAGCGGGGGCGGAAAATGAGCAGTTCTTC.

In its sample, this clone was seen once. The V and J genes are TRBV5-6 and TRBJ2-7; D is unclear. The germline CDR1 and CDR2 sequences are SGHDT and YYEEEE. V lost 0 bases and J lost 0, with 10 bases in between. The CDR3 loop spans 15 amino acids. CDR3 DNA sequence: TGTGCCAGCAGCTTGGGCAGGCGATCCTCCTACGAGCAGTACTTC. Amino acids: CASSLGRRSSYEQYF.

The chain couples TRBV7-9 to TRBJ2-1, with 10 positions matching TRBD2. V was pared by 6 bases and J by 4 bases, with 9 bases of the junction left unmatched. Per germline, CDR1 SEHNR and CDR2 FQNEAQ (reference sequence). This CDR3 has 16 residues. CDR3 nucleotide sequence: TGTGCCAGCAGTGATACGACTAGCGGGTTATACAATGAGCAGTTCTTC. This sequence encodes CASSDTTSGLYNEQFF.

This clone was found once. The chain joins TRBV7-6 to TRBJ1-2; D not resolved. The V end was cut by 3 bases, the J end by 6 bases, with 5 bases between. The CDR3 runs to 11 residues. Per the germline V gene, CDR1 is SGHVS and CDR2 is FNYEAQ. CDR3: CASSFEDGYTF. CDR3 nucleotides: TGTGCCAGCAGCTTCGAGGATGGCTACACCTTC.

The V call is TRBV5-1, the J call TRBJ2-1, with 8 bases identical to TRBD2. Germline V lookup: CDR1 SGHRS, CDR2 YFSETQ. J was trimmed by 0 bases and V by 5 bases; bases with no gene match: 4. There are 15 residues in the CDR3. Here the CDR3 DNA reads TGCGCCAGCAGATTCAGCGGGAGCTCCTACAATGAGCAGTTCTTC. Translation gives CASRFSGSSYNEQFF.

The chain is built from TRBV7-2 and TRBJ1-4; D might be TRBD1 (5 bases). CDR3 size: 15 residues. Germline-derived CDR1 and CDR2 are SGHTA and FQGNSA. V shed 4 bases and J shed 4 bases, with 13 bases lying between them. This CDR3 is CASSSDPGLNEKLFF. The CDR3 nucleotides read TGTGCCAGCAGCTCGGACCCAGGGCTTAATGAAAAACTGTTTTTT.

This clone was picked up one time. J is TRBJ1-2 and V is TRBV4-1, with a possible D match to TRBD1 (6 bases). The CDR3 is made up of 16 amino acids. CDR1 is MGHRA, CDR2 YSYEKL, per germline. V dropped 2 bases and J dropped 2 bases, with 15 bases sitting between them. The CDR3 sequence: CASSQFWDKQNYGYTF. The CDR3 bases are TGCGCCAGCAGCCAATTTTGGGACAAACAAAACTATGGCTACACCTTC.

Turning to this clone: The junction does not match germline at one end; this may be a read error. The rearrangement links TRBV7-2 to TRBJ1-5; D is unclear. The CDR3 contains 15 residues. Germline CDR1 and CDR2: SGHTA and FQGNSA. CDR3 DNA sequence: TGTGCCAGCAGCTTAGGTTCTGCAGGCAACCAGCCCCAGCATTTT. It yields the protein CASSLGSAGNQPQHF.

This clone has just a few counts. The J gene is TRBJ2-1, the V gene TRBV11-3; TRBD2 aligns across 12 bases. The V gene's germline CDR1 is SGHNT and CDR2 YENEEA. This CDR3 has 15 residues. J lost 5 bases, V lost 5 bases, and 4 bases had no gene match. The CDR3 loop reads CASSPRLAGDNEQFF. In nucleotides, the CDR3 is TGTGCCAGCAGCCCTAGACTAGCGGGAGACAATGAGCAGTTCTTC.

The V and J genes are TRBV7-9 and TRBJ1-2; 8 bases agree with TRBD1. The CDR3 sequence is 15 residues long. After removal of 2 bases from V and 5 bases from J, the junction contained 7 bases not matched to a gene. The germline gives CDR1 SEHNR, CDR2 FQNEAQ (reference sequence). For the CDR3, the DNA is TGTGCCAGCAGCTTACCAGGGGGCGCTGGGTATGGCTACACCTTC. As protein: CASSLPGGAGYGYTF.

This clone was seen once. The chain joins TRBV5-5 to TRBJ1-2; D is unclear. The CDR3 length is 14 residues. Germline values: CDR1 SGHKS, CDR2 YYEKEE (reference sequence). The ends were cut back, 5 bases at V and 5 bases at J, with 16 bases in the middle. The CDR3 protein is CASSYIPGSYGYTF. The CDR3 coding sequence is TGTGCCAGCAGTTATATCCCGGGGTCTTATGGCTACACCTTC.

The chain has TRBV28 and TRBJ1-1, with D possibly being TRBD1 (5 bases). Germline lookup yields CDR1 MDHEN and CDR2 SYDVKM. Trimming shortened V by 3 bases and J by 4 bases, and 18 bases separated the two germline ends. The CDR3 has 16 amino acids. CDR3 nucleotides: TGTGCCAGCAGTTTCTTCGGGGCCTGGGAGGGCACTGAAGCTTTCTTT. Translated, it gives CASSFFGAWEGTEAFF.

The chain has TRBV6-2 or TRBV6-3 and TRBJ2-6; 7 nucleotides agree with TRBD1. Germline loops: CDR1 MNHEY, CDR2 SVGEGT. The CDR3 extends over 17 amino acids. V lost 5 bases to trimming and J lost 1 base; unmatched junction nucleotides: 8. CDR3 residues: CASSTGTDYSGANVLTF. CDR3 bases: TGTGCCAGCAGTACCGGGACAGACTATTCTGGGGCCAACGTCCTGACTTTC.

This sequence joins TRBV27 and TRBJ1-5; D remains ambiguous. Deletions cut 8 bases from V and 9 bases from J, with 17 bases between. This CDR3 is 13 amino acids long. The germline CDR1 and CDR2 sequences are MNHEY and SMNVEV (reference sequence). The CDR3: CASSFASGRPQHF. The CDR3 DNA follows: TGTGCCAGCTCCTTTGCCTCCGGTCGGCCCCAGCATTTT.

V usage is TRBV18 and J usage is TRBJ2-1, with TRBD2 identical over 8 bases. This CDR3 is built from 16 residues. Per the germline V gene, CDR1 is KGHSH and CDR2 is LQKENI. Unmatched junction bases numbered 17, after V lost 6 bases and J lost 10 bases. CDR3: CASSRAGGLGEREQFF. Here the CDR3 DNA reads TGTGCCAGCTCGCGAGCTGGGGGACTAGGGGAACGCGAGCAGTTCTTC.

This rearrangement joins TRBV13 to TRBJ2-3; 7 nucleotides align to TRBD2. The germline V gene encodes CDR1 PRHDT and CDR2 FYEKMQ (reference sequence). V lost 4 bases and J lost 8; bases outside the gene matches: 15. This CDR3 has 16 amino acids. For the CDR3, the DNA is TGTGCCAGCAGCTCCCGACTAGCTAATACAGAGGGTACGCAGTATTTT. Translating it yields CASSSRLANTEGTQYF.